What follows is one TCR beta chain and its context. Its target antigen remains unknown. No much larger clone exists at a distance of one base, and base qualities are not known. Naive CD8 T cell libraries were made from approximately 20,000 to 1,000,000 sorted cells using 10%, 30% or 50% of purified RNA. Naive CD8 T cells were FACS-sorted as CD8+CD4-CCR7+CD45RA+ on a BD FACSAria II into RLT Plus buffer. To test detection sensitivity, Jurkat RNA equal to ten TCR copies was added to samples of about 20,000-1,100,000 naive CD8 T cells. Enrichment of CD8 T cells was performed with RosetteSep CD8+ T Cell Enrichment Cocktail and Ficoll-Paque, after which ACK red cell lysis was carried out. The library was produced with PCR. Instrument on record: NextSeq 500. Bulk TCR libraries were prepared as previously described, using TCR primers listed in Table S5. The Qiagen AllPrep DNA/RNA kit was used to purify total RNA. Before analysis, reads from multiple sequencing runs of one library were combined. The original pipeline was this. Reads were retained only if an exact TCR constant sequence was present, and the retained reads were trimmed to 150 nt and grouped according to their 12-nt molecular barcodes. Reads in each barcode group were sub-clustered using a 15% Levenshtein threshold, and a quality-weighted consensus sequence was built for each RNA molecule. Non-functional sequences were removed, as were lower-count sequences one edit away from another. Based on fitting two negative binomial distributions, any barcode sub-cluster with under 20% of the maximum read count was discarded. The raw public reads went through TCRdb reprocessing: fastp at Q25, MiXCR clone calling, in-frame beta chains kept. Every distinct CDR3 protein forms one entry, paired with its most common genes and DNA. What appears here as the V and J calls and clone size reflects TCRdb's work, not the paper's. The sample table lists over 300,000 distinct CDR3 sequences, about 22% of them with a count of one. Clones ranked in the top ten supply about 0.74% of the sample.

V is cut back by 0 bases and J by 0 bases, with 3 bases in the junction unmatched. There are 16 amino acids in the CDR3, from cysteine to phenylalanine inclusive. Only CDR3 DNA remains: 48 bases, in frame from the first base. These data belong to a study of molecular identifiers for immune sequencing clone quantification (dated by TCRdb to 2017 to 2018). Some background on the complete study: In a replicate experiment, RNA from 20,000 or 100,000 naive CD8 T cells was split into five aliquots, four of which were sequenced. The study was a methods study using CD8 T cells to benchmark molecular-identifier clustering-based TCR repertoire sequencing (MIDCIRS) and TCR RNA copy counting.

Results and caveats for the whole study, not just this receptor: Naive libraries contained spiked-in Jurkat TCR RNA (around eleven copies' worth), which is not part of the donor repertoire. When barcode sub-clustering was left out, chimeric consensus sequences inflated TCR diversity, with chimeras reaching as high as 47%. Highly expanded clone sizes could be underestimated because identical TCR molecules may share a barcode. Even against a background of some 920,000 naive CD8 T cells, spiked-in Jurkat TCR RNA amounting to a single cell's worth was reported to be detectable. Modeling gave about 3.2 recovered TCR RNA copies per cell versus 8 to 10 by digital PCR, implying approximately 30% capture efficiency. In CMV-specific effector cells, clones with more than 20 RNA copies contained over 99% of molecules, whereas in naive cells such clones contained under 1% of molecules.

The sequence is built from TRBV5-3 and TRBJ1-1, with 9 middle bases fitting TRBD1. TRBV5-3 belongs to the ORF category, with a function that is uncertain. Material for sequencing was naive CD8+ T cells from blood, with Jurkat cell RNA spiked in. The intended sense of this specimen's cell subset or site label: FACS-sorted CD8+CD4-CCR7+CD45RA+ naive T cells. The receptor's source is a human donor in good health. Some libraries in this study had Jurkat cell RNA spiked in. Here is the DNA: TGTGCCAGAAGCTTGGTTGGGACAGGGATGAACACTGAAGCTTTCTTT. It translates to CARSLVGTGMNTEAFF.